The 9 T cell receptor beta chains in this list originate from one sample, sequenced in a study of preoperative IRX-2 immunotherapy in early breast cancer. Using immunoSEQ multiplex PCR, the repertoire was profiled, and TCRdb retains in-frame clones only, with some absent. The sample carries about 27,000 clones, approximately 80% recorded once. Noted treatment: preoperative locoregional IRX-2 cytokine immunotherapy. Sequenced here: lymph node tissue, sampled before IRX-2 immunotherapy. The source is a human donor with breast cancer.

The chain links TRBV19 to TRBJ1-5; D might be TRBD1 (5 bases). CDR1 and CDR2 from the germline V gene are LNHDA and SQIVND (reference sequence). Trimming cost V 5 bases and J 0 bases, with 17 bases left between them. The CDR3 is 17 amino acids. In nucleotides, the CDR3 is TGTGCCAGTAGTCTTACGGGACTCCCATATAGCAATCAGCCCCAGCATTTT. It translates to CASSLTGLPYSNQPQHF.

This clone was seen more than once but under ten times. The chain joins TRBV7-6 to TRBJ1-1; 12 positions match TRBD1. This CDR3 has 15 residues. The J segment lost 6 bases and the V segment lost 6 bases, leaving 8 bases of the junction unmatched. Germline CDR1 SGHVS, CDR2 FNYEAQ. The CDR3 nucleotides are TGTGCCAGCAGTCTACCGGGACAGGGGGCTTCTGAAGCTTTCTTT. Residues: CASSLPGQGASEAFF.

The chain couples TRBV6-1 to TRBJ1-2; no firm D call. The V end was cut by 1 base, the J end by 2 bases, with 5 bases between. The CDR3 extends over 13 amino acids. The germline gives CDR1 MNHNS, CDR2 SASEGT. CDR3 bases: TGTGCCAGCAGTGAAGACGGAAACTATGGCTACACCTTC. Translation: CASSEDGNYGYTF.

The chain has TRBV29-1 and TRBJ1-2; D might be TRBD1 (6 bases). The V gene's germline CDR1 is SQVTM and CDR2 ANQGSEA. This CDR3 is built from 15 residues. V shed 2 bases and J shed 8 bases, with 21 bases lying between them. This chain's CDR3 is CSVERGTSPVWGYTF. CDR3 bases: TGCAGCGTTGAAAGGGGGACAAGTCCGGTATGGGGCTACACCTTC.

The V gene is TRBV28, the J gene TRBJ1-3; the D gene is possibly TRBD1 (6 bases). The CDR3 length is 15 residues. Trimming shortened V by 6 bases and J by 3 bases, and 15 bases separated the two germline ends. Germline CDR1 and CDR2: MDHEN and SYDVKM. The CDR3 reads CASRNTGTYGNTIYF. In DNA, the CDR3 is TGTGCCAGCAGAAATACAGGGACTTATGGAAACACCATATATTTT. Complete variable domain (other parts from reference TRBV28 and TRBJ1-3): DVKVTQSSRYLVKRTGEKVFLECVQDMDHENMFWYRQDPGLGLRLIYFSYDVKMKEKGDIPEGYSVSREKKERFSLILESASTNQTSMYLCASRNTGTYGNTIYFGEGSWLTVV.

This chain uses TRBV11-3 with TRBJ1-2; 9 nucleotides align to TRBD1. The CDR3 totals 14 residues. Germline V gene data show CDR1 as SGHNT and CDR2 as YENEEA. V was clipped by 3 bases and J by 7 bases; unmatched bases: 6. In DNA form, the CDR3 reads TGTGCCAGCAGCTTGGTACAGGGGGCAGGTGGCTACACCTTC. This gives the protein CASSLVQGAGGYTF. The entire variable domain, with the rest obtained from reference TRBV11-3 and TRBJ1-2, is as follows: EAGVVQSPRYKIIEKKQPVAFWCNPISGHNTLYWYLQNLGQGPELLIRYENEEAVDDSQLPKDRFSAERLKGVDSTLKIQPAELGDSAVYLCASSLVQGAGGYTFGSGTRLTVV.

The V gene is TRBV6-8, the J gene TRBJ2-5; D remains ambiguous. V gave up 0 bases and J gave up 4 bases, with 6 bases separating them. The CDR3 spans 13 residues. In germline, CDR1 is MNHGY, CDR2 SAAAGT. CDR3 sequence (DNA): TGTGCCAGCAGTTACTCACGGGCAGAGACCCAGTACTTC. It codes for CASSYSRAETQYF.

J is TRBJ1-5 and V is TRBV19; 8 bases are shared with TRBD1. The V segment lost 5 bases and the J segment 1 base; nucleotides outside the gene matches: 4. Germline CDR1 reads LNHDA; CDR2 reads SQIVND (reference sequence). There are 15 residues in the CDR3. DNA of the CDR3: TGTGCCAGTAGTCCAGGGGGCTGGAGCAATCAGCCCCAGCATTTT. This sequence encodes CASSPGGWSNQPQHF.

This clone occurred once. V is TRBV19 and J is TRBJ2-1; 7 bases agree with TRBD2. After removal of 5 bases from V and 5 bases from J, the junction contained 6 bases not matched to a gene. CDR1 and CDR2 (germline): LNHDA, SQIVND (reference sequence). This CDR3 region has 14 residues. In DNA, the CDR3 is TGTGCCAGTAGTTCCCGTCGGGGGGACAATGAGCAGTTCTTC. Residues: CASSSRRGDNEQFF.